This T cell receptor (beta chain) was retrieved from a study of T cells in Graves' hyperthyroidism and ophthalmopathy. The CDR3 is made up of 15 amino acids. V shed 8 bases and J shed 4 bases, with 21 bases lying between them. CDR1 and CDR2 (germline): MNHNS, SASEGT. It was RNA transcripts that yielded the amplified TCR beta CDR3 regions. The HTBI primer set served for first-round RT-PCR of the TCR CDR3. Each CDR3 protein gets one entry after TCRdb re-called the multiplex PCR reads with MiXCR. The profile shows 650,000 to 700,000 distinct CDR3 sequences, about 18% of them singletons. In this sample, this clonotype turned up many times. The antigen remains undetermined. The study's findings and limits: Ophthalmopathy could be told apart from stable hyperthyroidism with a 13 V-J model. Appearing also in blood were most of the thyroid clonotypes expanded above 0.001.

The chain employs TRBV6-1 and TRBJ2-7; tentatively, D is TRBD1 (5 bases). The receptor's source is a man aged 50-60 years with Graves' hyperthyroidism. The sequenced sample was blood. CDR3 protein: CASQGNAGWNYEQYF. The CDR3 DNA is TGTGCCAGCCAGGGCAACGCAGGGTGGAATTACGAGCAGTACTTC.